Each of the 14 T cell receptor beta chains below was sequenced from the same sample in a study of blood T cell repertoires in COVID-19. The data were produced by immunoSEQ multiplex PCR, yet TCRdb's version contains in-frame clones alone and is incomplete. This sample carries 390,000 or so clones, 89% of them seen once, and the ten largest clones take about 2.9%. Material: peripheral blood. The receptor set was obtained from a young woman with COVID-19, enrolled during active disease.

The chain links TRBV13 to TRBJ1-1; 7 bases are a match to TRBD1. Germline V gene sequence: CDR1 PRHDT, CDR2 FYEKMQ (reference sequence). V gave up 4 bases and J gave up 6 bases; unmatched junction bases: 5. This CDR3 is 13 amino acids long. The DNA for the CDR3 is TGTGCCAGCAGCTACTTGACAGGGCCTGAAGCTTTCTTT. It codes for CASSYLTGPEAFF.

The J gene is TRBJ2-7, the V gene TRBV2; 12 bases line up with TRBD1. The CDR3 covers 17 residues. The germline V gene encodes CDR1 SNHLY and CDR2 FYNNEI. J gave up 3 bases and V 3 bases, and 9 bases lay outside the gene matches. CDR3: CASSEQGQGAVYYEQYF. The CDR3 DNA sequence: TGTGCCAGCAGTGAGCAGGGACAGGGGGCAGTCTACTACGAGCAGTACTTC.

The V call is TRBV5-1, the J call TRBJ2-3; TRBD2 is a possible D gene (6 bases). CDR3 length: 17 residues. V lost 4 bases and J lost 10, with 28 bases in between. The germline V gene encodes CDR1 SGHRS and CDR2 YFSETQ. The CDR3 DNA sequence: TGCGCCAGCAGCCTACCAAACCTTAGCGGCTGGGAAGTTTCGCAGTATTTT. Translation gives CASSLPNLSGWEVSQYF.

The chain is built from TRBV5-4 and TRBJ2-2; 14 bases line up with TRBD2. The germline V gene encodes CDR1 SGHNT and CDR2 YYREEE (reference sequence). This CDR3 region has 16 residues. V shed 3 bases, J shed 3 bases, and the junction held 1 base outside the gene matches. The CDR3 coding sequence is TGTGCCAGCAGCTGGGGACTAGCGGGAGACACCGGGGAGCTGTTTTTT. Amino acids: CASSWGLAGDTGELFF.

The V call is TRBV6-5, the J call TRBJ1-1; D uncertain. The length of the CDR3 is 14 residues. Germline CDR1 reads MNHEY; CDR2 reads SVGAGI. With 6 bases removed from V and 1 base from J, the gap between germline ends came to 12 bases. DNA for the CDR3: TGTGCCAGCAGACTTTACACAGAGAACACTGAAGCTTTCTTT. Translating gives CASRLYTENTEAFF.

This sequence joins TRBV10-1 and TRBJ2-7; the D gene is possibly TRBD2 (5 bases). This CDR3 comprises 13 residues. V lost 3 bases and J lost 7, with 13 bases in between. CDR1 and CDR2 (germline): WNHNN, SYGVQD (reference sequence). In nucleotides, the CDR3 is TGCGCCAGCAGTGAATCCCCTACGGGGGAGCAGTACGTC. Encoded protein: CASSESPTGEQYV.

The chain joins TRBV2 to TRBJ2-7; D is possibly TRBD2 (6 bases). V was pared by 1 base and J by 5 bases, with 12 bases between. CDR1 and CDR2 from the germline V gene are SNHLY and FYNNEI. The CDR3 contains 14 residues. CDR3 region: CASSEDRGLHEQYV. CDR3 DNA sequence: TGTGCCAGCAGTGAAGATCGGGGACTCCACGAGCAGTACGTC.

The genes are TRBV7-2 and TRBJ2-1; TRBD2 aligns across 7 bases. This CDR3 is built from 16 residues. Germline V lookup: CDR1 SGHTA, CDR2 FQGNSA. The ends lost 1 base at V and 7 bases at J; junction bases unmatched: 10. The CDR3, as DNA: TGTGCCAGCAGCTTAGGCGGGACTACCGGGTTGAATGAGCAGTTCTTC. Translated: CASSLGGTTGLNEQFF.

The J gene is TRBJ1-3, the V gene TRBV28; TRBD1 aligns across 8 bases. J gave up 0 bases and V 5 bases, and 15 bases lay outside the gene matches. CDR1 is MDHEN, CDR2 SYDVKM, per germline. This CDR3 has 19 amino acids. The DNA of the CDR3 is TGTGCCAGCAGTCCACACGGAAGCGACAGGGGCCGCTCTGGAAACACCATATATTTT. Amino acid sequence: CASSPHGSDRGRSGNTIYF.

V gene TRBV28 combines with J gene TRBJ2-6, with a tentative D call TRBD1 (5 bases). Germline V gene data show CDR1 as MDHEN and CDR2 as SYDVKM. The CDR3 length is 18 residues. Deletions cut 3 bases from V and 0 bases from J, with 15 bases between. CDR3 DNA: TGTGCCAGCAGTTTTCCCGGACATTCCCTCTCTGGGGCCAACGTCCTGACTTTC. Amino acid sequence: CASSFPGHSLSGANVLTF.

The CDR3 DNA follows: TGCAGCGTTTCGGGTCTGGGGGACAGGGGGGTCAATCAGCCCCAGCATTTT. Its protein product is CSVSGLGDRGVNQPQHF. V gene TRBV29-1 combines with J gene TRBJ1-5; 11 bases map to TRBD1. Germline-derived CDR1 and CDR2 are SQVTM and ANQGSEA. J gave up 3 bases and V 5 bases, and 12 bases lay outside the gene matches. The CDR3 sequence is 17 residues long.

V gene TRBV12-3 or TRBV12-4 combines with J gene TRBJ2-2; 7 nucleotides line up with TRBD2. The CDR3 runs to 13 residues. V shed 3 bases and J 13 bases; nucleotides not matched to a gene: 8. In DNA form, the CDR3 reads TGTGCCAGCAGTTTTATACCGGGGAGGGGGCTGTTTTTT. Protein sequence: CASSFIPGRGLFF.

The chain uses TRBV30 and TRBJ2-2; TRBD1 agrees at 9 bases. The trim removed 5 bases at V and 6 bases at J, leaving 7 bases unmatched. The CDR3 totals 14 residues. Germline V gene sequence: CDR1 GTSNPN, CDR2 SVGIG (reference sequence). The CDR3, as DNA: TGTGCCTGGGTCCGACAGGGGGGCGCCGGGGAGCTGTTTTTT. This codes for CAWVRQGGAGELFF. Full variable domain (outside the CDR3, taken from reference TRBV30 and TRBJ2-2): SQTIHQWPATLVQPVGSPLSLECTVEGTSNPNLYWYRQAAGRGLQLLFYSVGIGQISSEVPQNLSASRPQDRQFILSSKKLLLSDSGFYLCAWVRQGGAGELFFGEGSRLTVL.

The V gene is TRBV12-2, the J gene TRBJ2-2; the table assigns TRBD2, which was not confirmed against the DNA. TRBV12-2 is a pseudogene segment. The CDR3 is 17 residues long. As DNA, the CDR3 is TGTGCAAGTCGCTTAGCGCGGCTCCGCGCGAACACCGGGGAGCTGTTTTTT. Translated, it gives CASRLARLRANTGELFF.